The 8 T cell receptor beta chains listed next were all sequenced from one sample in a study of shared clonotypes between healthy human individuals. Here immunoSEQ multiplex PCR was the method, and the copy in TCRdb shows in-frame clones only, minus some. This sample has hundreds of thousands of clones, with approximately 90% found just once. Terminally differentiated effector memory CD45RA+ cells were excluded by CCR7 positive selection of CD45RO-negative cells. Sequenced material: naive CD8+ T cells sorted from blood. The receptors were sampled from a man between 25 and 39 years old in good health.

This clone was seen only once. This chain joins TRBV9 and TRBJ2-1; D not resolved. V was shortened by 4 bases and J by 1 base, with 12 bases between the two germline ends. CDR1 SGDLS and CDR2 YYNGEE come from the germline V gene. The CDR3 covers 15 residues. CDR3 nucleotide sequence: TGTGCCAGCAGCCCGGATGGTCTATCCTACAATGAGCAGTTCTTC. Protein product: CASSPDGLSYNEQFF. The full variable domain, in which reference TRBV9 and TRBJ2-1 provide the parts outside the CDR3, is DSGVTQTPKHLITATGQRVTLRCSPRSGDLSVYWYQQSLDQGLQFLIQYYNGEERAKGNILERFSAQQFPDLHSELNLSSLELGDSALYFCASSPDGLSYNEQFFGPGTRLTVL.

V is TRBV29-1 and J is TRBJ2-1, with D possibly TRBD1 on 5 matching bases. CDR1 SQVTM and CDR2 ANQGSEA come from the germline V gene. This CDR3 region has 14 residues. The V gene lost 6 bases and the J gene lost 4 bases, with 16 bases spanning the gap. CDR3 in amino acids: CSVRMDNQYNEQFF. CDR3 DNA: TGCAGCGTAAGGATGGACAACCAATACAATGAGCAGTTCTTC.

V usage is TRBV19 and J usage is TRBJ1-5, with D perhaps TRBD1 (5 bases). CDR1 and CDR2 (germline): LNHDA, SQIVND (reference sequence). CDR3 length: 15 residues. V lost 8 bases and J 2 bases, leaving 16 bases between the germline ends. The CDR3 loop reads CASEVGARRNQPQHF. Written as DNA, the CDR3 is TGTGCCAGTGAGGTAGGGGCGAGGCGCAATCAGCCCCAGCATTTT.

CDR3 bases: TGTGCCAGCAGCTCGATTGCGGGATTCTACGAGCAGTACTTC. Translating gives CASSSIAGFYEQYF. V is TRBV11-1 and J is TRBJ2-7, with D maybe TRBD2 (6 bases). CDR1 and CDR2 (germline): SGHAT, FQDESV (reference sequence). The germline V and J ends were trimmed by 4 bases and 3 bases, with 13 bases remaining between them. The CDR3 runs to 14 residues. Drawing the rest from reference TRBV11-1 and TRBJ2-7, the complete variable domain is EAEVAQSPRYKITEKSQAVAFWCDPISGHATLYWYRQILGQGPELLVQFQDESVVDDSQLPKDRFSAERLKGVDSTLKIQPAELGDSAMYLCASSSIAGFYEQYFGPGTRLTVT.

The CDR3 protein is CASSTTPGLGSYNEQFF. CDR3 nucleotide sequence: TGTGCCAGCAGCACTACTCCGGGACTAGGGTCCTACAATGAGCAGTTCTTC. The chain couples TRBV9 to TRBJ2-1, with 8 bases identical to TRBD2. This CDR3 comprises 17 residues. V gave up 4 bases and J gave up 1 base; unmatched junction bases: 10. Germline-derived CDR1 and CDR2 are SGDLS and YYNGEE.

The V and J genes are TRBV5-5 and TRBJ2-7; 10 bases are a match to TRBD1. The CDR3 length is 14 residues. The junction had 7 bases not matched to a gene; V was cut back by 7 bases and J by 3 bases. CDR1 SGHKS and CDR2 YYEKEE come from the germline V gene (reference sequence). The CDR3 nucleotides read TGTGCCAGCGTGCTGGGGACAGGGGACTACGAGCAGTACTTC. Translating it yields CASVLGTGDYEQYF.

The V gene is TRBV4-1, the J gene TRBJ2-7, with 9 bases identical to TRBD1. Germline CDR1 reads MGHRA; CDR2 reads YSYEKL. V was pared by 1 base and J by 4 bases, with 5 bases of the junction left unmatched. CDR3 size: 15 residues. CDR3 protein: CASSQGGQGVYEQYF. In DNA, the CDR3 is TGCGCCAGCAGCCAAGGGGGACAGGGAGTATACGAGCAGTACTTC.

This chain connects TRBV29-1 to TRBJ2-1; perhaps TRBD2 as D (6 bases). Trimming shortened V by 2 bases and J by 0 bases, and 8 bases separated the two germline ends. The CDR3 is 14 residues long. Germline CDR1 and CDR2: SQVTM and ANQGSEA. CDR3 coding DNA: TGCAGCGTTGAACGGCGGGGCTCCTACAATGAGCAGTTCTTC. Translating gives CSVERRGSYNEQFF.